Presented here are 29 T cell receptor beta chains from one specimen sequenced in a study of Ad26.COV2.S vaccination and SARS-CoV-2 variants (dated by TCRdb to the early 2020s). Library preparation employed the immunoSEQ multiplex PCR assay. TCRdb mirrors the immuneACCESS table, restricted to in-frame sequences. Some clones are absent from its copies; in checked studies, under half trace to an unresolved V gene, and the reason for the others is unknown. This sample holds around 300,000 clones; around 89% were observed only once. Jointly, the top ten make up approximately 4.5% of the sample. According to the study, the label for this sample's treatment or condition signals: some 20 received Ad26.COV2.S at low or high dose, single or two shots; roughly five received placebo; per-sample allocation not given. Repertoires of vaccine and placebo recipients were sequenced from samples collected on day 63 after the first injection.

Sequenced material: peripheral blood, taken in a trial of Ad26.COV2.S vaccine versus placebo. All receptors derive from a person between 18 and 65 years old who received the Ad26.COV2.S COVID-19 vaccine or a placebo.

This chain joins TRBV4-1 and TRBJ2-7, with a tentative D call TRBD2 (5 bases). V was shortened by 1 base and J by 0 bases, with 13 bases between the two germline ends. Germline CDR1 reads MGHRA; CDR2 reads YSYEKL. The CDR3 sequence is 16 residues long. This CDR3 reads CASSQGEVGSSYEQYF. The CDR3 nucleotides read TGCGCCAGCAGCCAAGGAGAGGTGGGGAGCTCCTACGAGCAGTACTTC.

This clone has more than one count but fewer than ten. The chain has TRBV19 and TRBJ2-5; unclear D gene. The germline V and J ends were trimmed by 2 bases and 2 bases, with 15 bases remaining between them. CDR3 size: 16 residues. From germline, CDR1 is LNHDA and CDR2 SQIVND (reference sequence). The CDR3, as DNA: TGTGCCAGTAGTATATCGTCCAGGTCCATACAAGAGACCCAGTACTTC. This translates into CASSISSRSIQETQYF. The full variable domain, in which reference TRBV19 and TRBJ2-5 provide the parts outside the CDR3, is DGGITQSPKYLFRKEGQNVTLSCEQNLNHDAMYWYRQDPGQGLRLIYYSQIVNDFQKGDIAEGYSVSREKKESFPLTVTSAQKNPTAFYLCASSISSRSIQETQYFGPGTRLLVL.

This rearrangement joins TRBV6-2 or TRBV6-3 to TRBJ2-5; possibly TRBD1 for D (5 bases). This CDR3 contains 16 residues. Trimming pared 2 bases from V and 1 base from J, leaving 14 bases between. CDR1 and CDR2 (germline): MNHEY, SVGEGT. CDR3 nucleotides: TGTGCCAGCAGTTACCTCGAAGGGGTTCTCCAAGAGACCCAGTACTTC. As protein: CASSYLEGVLQETQYF.

The chain is built from TRBV6-5 and TRBJ1-1; possibly TRBD1 for D (5 bases). The CDR3 extends over 12 amino acids. Trimming removed 10 bases from V and 1 base from J, with 10 bases in between. The germline CDR1 and CDR2 sequences are MNHEY and SVGAGI. This chain's CDR3 is CATRGGNTEAFF. The CDR3 DNA reads TGTGCCACCCGGGGGGGGAACACTGAAGCTTTCTTT.

The rearrangement links TRBV3-1 (or the pseudogene TRBV3-2) to TRBJ1-5; no definite D call. V was cut by 5 bases and J by 5 bases, with 13 bases left in between. This CDR3 comprises 14 residues. Germline-derived CDR1 and CDR2 are LGHDT and YNNKEL (reference sequence). The CDR3 here is CASSGRITDQPQHF. As DNA, the CDR3 is TGTGCCAGCAGCGGACGGATAACTGATCAGCCCCAGCATTTT.

The V and J genes are TRBV12-3 or TRBV12-4 and TRBJ1-3; D unresolved. The length of the CDR3 is 13 residues. The V end was cut by 6 bases, the J end by 2 bases, with 8 bases between. The CDR3 is CASRTDAGNTIYF. CDR3 nucleotide sequence: TGTGCCAGCAGAACGGACGCTGGAAACACCATATATTTT.

The chain employs TRBV6-1 and TRBJ2-4, with D possibly being TRBD1 or TRBD2 (6 bases each). Trimming took 0 bases from V and 8 from J, leaving 14 bases between them. This CDR3 has 15 residues. The V gene's germline CDR1 is MNHNS and CDR2 SASEGT. The CDR3 coding sequence is TGTGCCAGCAGTGAAGCGCAGTACAGGGAGGACATTCAGTACTTC. This translates into CASSEAQYREDIQYF.

The rearrangement uses TRBV6-5 and TRBJ1-1; D gene uncertain. CDR3 length equals 15 residues. The germline V gene encodes CDR1 MNHEY and CDR2 SVGAGI. V was shortened by 0 bases and J by 1 base, with 9 bases between the two germline ends. For the CDR3, the DNA is TGTGCCAGCAGTTACTCGAAGTTCGAGAACACTGAAGCTTTCTTT. It codes for CASSYSKFENTEAFF.

The rearrangement uses TRBV6-6 and TRBJ1-2; TRBD1 matches 9 bases. The CDR3 loop spans 18 amino acids. Trimming cost V 6 bases and J 4 bases; bases outside gene matches: 18. The V gene's germline CDR1 is MNHNY and CDR2 SVGAGI (reference sequence). This chain's CDR3 is CASSRTYHVPGQGYGYTF. The DNA of the CDR3 is TGTGCCAGCAGCCGAACTTACCACGTTCCGGGACAGGGCTATGGCTACACCTTC.

The V and J genes are TRBV5-5 and TRBJ1-5, with D tentatively TRBD1 (5 bases). The CDR3 totals 15 residues. Germline CDR1 is SGHKS and CDR2 is YYEKEE (reference sequence). The germline V and J ends were trimmed by 4 bases and 1 base, with 12 bases remaining between them. DNA for the CDR3: TGTGCCAGCAGCCCTCGGGGGGACAGCAATCAGCCCCAGCATTTT. As protein: CASSPRGDSNQPQHF.

On this clone: Different DNA sequences within this sample yield the same CDR3. The V gene is TRBV7-9, the J gene TRBJ2-5, with D unresolved. Germline V CDR1 and CDR2: SEHNR, FQNEAQ (reference sequence). The V end was cut by 1 base, the J end by 1 base, with 4 bases between. The CDR3 is made up of 13 amino acids. The CDR3 sequence is CASSLGGQETQYF. The CDR3 DNA reads as TGTGCCAGCAGCTTAGGAGGCCAAGAGACCCAGTACTTC.

The chain has TRBV3-1 (or the pseudogene TRBV3-2) and TRBJ2-3, with D possibly TRBD1 on 6 matching bases. The V gene's germline CDR1 is LGHDT and CDR2 YNNKEL (reference sequence). Between the trimmed V and J ends, which lost 1 base and 3 bases, there was a span of 17 bases. The CDR3 is 17 residues long. CDR3 region: CASSQGGTSVGTDTQYF. The CDR3 region has the DNA TGTGCCAGCAGCCAAGGGGGGACATCGGTGGGAACAGATACGCAGTATTTT.

The chain has TRBV29-1 and TRBJ1-2; the D is unclear. The CDR3 totals 11 residues. The V gene's germline CDR1 is SQVTM and CDR2 ANQGSEA. CDR3 residues: CTAGHSYGYTF. For the CDR3, the DNA is TGCACCGCAGGCCACTCCTATGGCTACACCTTC.

The rearrangement joins TRBV7-2 to TRBJ1-5; no definite D call. The CDR3 contains 13 residues. Trimming shortened V by 1 base and J by 6 bases, and 7 bases separated the two germline ends. Germline CDR1 is SGHTA and CDR2 is FQGNSA. CDR3 DNA sequence: TGTGCCAGCAGCTTAGTCGCAGCTCAGCCCCAGCATTTT. This gives the protein CASSLVAAQPQHF. Looking up the rest from reference TRBV7-2 and TRBJ1-5 gives the full variable domain: GAGVSQSPSNKVTEKGKDVELRCDPISGHTALYWYRQSLGQGLEFLIYFQGNSAPDKSGLPSDRFSAERTGGSVSTLTIQRTQQEDSAVYLCASSLVAAQPQHFGDGTRLSIL.

The chain carries TRBV3-1 (or the pseudogene TRBV3-2) and TRBJ1-2; D is perhaps TRBD1 (5 bases). V lost 0 bases and J lost 8, with 13 bases in between. CDR3 length equals 14 residues. Germline assignment: CDR1 LGHDT and CDR2 YNNKEL (reference sequence). CDR3 DNA sequence: TGTGCCAGCAGCCAAGATCTGGCAGGGAGGGGCTACACCTTC. It encodes CASSQDLAGRGYTF.

The chain uses TRBV18 and TRBJ1-1; D not resolved. With 3 bases removed from V and 1 base from J, the gap between germline ends came to 12 bases. The germline V gene has CDR1 KGHSH and CDR2 LQKENI. This CDR3 spans 15 amino acids. CDR3 loop: CASSPSLTTNTEAFF. The CDR3 DNA reads as TGTGCCAGCTCACCTAGTCTTACGACGAACACTGAAGCTTTCTTT.

This chain links TRBV28 with TRBJ2-2; tentative D call: TRBD1 (6 bases). The germline V and J ends were trimmed by 4 bases and 4 bases, with 16 bases remaining between them. The CDR3 length is 16 residues. Looked up from germline, CDR1 is MDHEN and CDR2 is SYDVKM. CDR3 sequence: CASSSPITGLTGELFF. Written as DNA, the CDR3 is TGTGCCAGCAGTTCGCCCATAACAGGGCTCACCGGGGAGCTGTTTTTT.

The gene calls are TRBV6-6 and TRBJ2-2; D not certain. Looked up from germline, CDR1 is MNHNY and CDR2 is SVGAGI (reference sequence). This CDR3 is built from 15 residues. Trimming took off 2 bases at V and 1 base at J, with 8 bases between the two ends. The CDR3 DNA follows: TGTGCCAGCAGTTACGTGGCAGTGAACACCGGGGAGCTGTTTTTT. It codes for CASSYVAVNTGELFF.

A few counts support this clone. The rearrangement links TRBV27 to TRBJ1-2, with 8 bases that match TRBD1. V lost 6 bases, J lost 6 bases, and 18 bases stayed unmatched. CDR1 MNHEY and CDR2 SMNVEV come from the germline V gene (reference sequence). This CDR3 contains 17 residues. The CDR3 nucleotides read TGTGCCAGCAGATCACCCTCTCGACAGGGGAATCACGATGGCTACACCTTC. Translation: CASRSPSRQGNHDGYTF.

This clone was picked up a small number of times. V and J are TRBV10-2 and TRBJ1-6, with D uncertain. V shed 10 bases and J shed 5 bases, with 12 bases lying between them. The germline gives CDR1 WSHSY, CDR2 SAAADI. CDR3 length equals 13 residues. The CDR3 bases are TGCGCCACCTCCCACAGCGATAATTCACCCCTCCACTTT. It is translated as CATSHSDNSPLHF.

J is TRBJ1-1 and V is TRBV19; D possibly corresponds to TRBD1 (5 bases). V shed 10 bases and J shed 0 bases, with 18 bases lying between them. The CDR3 is 15 residues long. Germline loops: CDR1 LNHDA, CDR2 SQIVND (reference sequence). Here the CDR3 DNA reads TGTGCCACCACACGCAGGGCTCTATTGAACACTGAAGCTTTCTTT. Protein: CATTRRALLNTEAFF.

CDR3 loop: CSVEPGGLRETQYF. The CDR3 DNA is TGCAGCGTTGAACCAGGGGGCCTTCGGGAGACCCAGTACTTC. The chain links TRBV29-1 to TRBJ2-5; 8 bases align to TRBD1. J gave up 5 bases and V 2 bases, and 7 bases lay outside the gene matches. Germline assignment: CDR1 SQVTM and CDR2 ANQGSEA. The CDR3 is made up of 14 amino acids.

This chain joins TRBV12-3 or TRBV12-4 and TRBJ2-2; unclear D gene. The V and J ends lost 2 bases and 7 bases respectively, with 8 bases between them. This CDR3 is built from 13 residues. CDR3 in DNA: TGTGCCAGCAGTTTACGGTTCGGCGGGGAGCTGTTTTTT. Its translation is CASSLRFGGELFF.

The chain recombines TRBV10-1 with TRBJ2-3, with 8 nucleotides matching TRBD1. The germline gives CDR1 WNHNN, CDR2 SYGVQD (reference sequence). Losses at the gene ends were 5 bases for V and 2 bases for J; bases not matched to a gene: 6. CDR3 size: 15 residues. CDR3 DNA sequence: TGCGCCAGCAGTCGGGACAGGAGATACACAGATACGCAGTATTTT. Translation: CASSRDRRYTDTQYF.

V usage is TRBV7-9 and J usage is TRBJ2-7; TRBD2 agrees at 10 bases. Germline CDR1 is SEHNR and CDR2 is FQNEAQ (reference sequence). This CDR3 contains 13 residues. V lost 4 bases, J lost 4 bases, and 1 base stayed unmatched. This chain's CDR3 is CASSSSGRYEQYF. The DNA of the CDR3 is TGTGCCAGCAGCTCTAGCGGGAGATACGAGCAGTACTTC.

The genes are TRBV7-2 and TRBJ1-5; D is unresolved. V lost 1 base to trimming and J lost 6 bases, with 7 bases between them. Germline V gives CDR1 SGHTA, CDR2 FQGNSA. The CDR3 totals 13 residues. CDR3 sequence (DNA): TGTGCCAGCAGCTTAGGGTTAGCTCAGCCCCAGCATTTT. Translation: CASSLGLAQPQHF.

In regard to this clone: This sample includes further DNA sequences coding for the same CDR3. This rearrangement joins TRBV2 to TRBJ1-1; D remains unclear. Per the germline V gene, CDR1 is SNHLY and CDR2 is FYNNEI. CDR3 length equals 11 residues. Between the trimmed V and J ends, which lost 8 bases and 4 bases, there was a span of 8 bases. CDR3 region: CASRGGTEAFF. As DNA, the CDR3 is TGTGCCAGCCGTGGTGGCACTGAAGCTTTCTTT. Filled out from reference TRBV2 and TRBJ1-1, the complete variable domain reads EPEVTQTPSHQVTQMGQEVILRCVPISNHLYFYWYRQILGQKVEFLVSFYNNEISEKSEIFDDQFSVERPDGSNFTLKIRSTKLEDSAMYFCASRGGTEAFFGQGTRLTVV.

V is TRBV5-6 and J is TRBJ2-2; D is unresolved. V gave up 2 bases and J gave up 2 bases, with 13 bases separating them. The CDR3 extends over 16 amino acids. CDR1 is SGHDT, CDR2 YYEEEE, per germline. For the CDR3, the DNA is TGTGCCAGCAGCTTAACACGTCCTATTAACACCGGGGAGCTGTTTTTT. It translates to CASSLTRPINTGELFF.

The chain couples TRBV5-8 to TRBJ2-3, with D uncertain. Per germline, CDR1 SGHTS and CDR2 YDEGEE. The CDR3 covers 11 residues. V shed 1 base and J shed 5 bases, with 2 bases lying between them. DNA of the CDR3: TGTGCCAGCAGCTTGAGAGATACGCAGTATTTT. This encodes CASSLRDTQYF.